A selection of T cell receptor beta chains follows, all from one sample in a study of cytomegalovirus exposure and HLA in healthy donors. Only in-frame clones appear in the TCRdb table, and some are missing; sequencing was by immunoSEQ multiplex PCR. The sample consists of roughly 150,000 clones, around 86% of them appearing once. Sequencing was done on a sample of PBMCs. The receptors originated from a man younger than 30 in good health and CMV-seropositive. Each CDR3 is given with its conserved first and last residue. A D gene is named only where the DNA matches it firmly. Not all rows give a size; the values are once, few, many and, for expanded clones, a class.

clone size: -
D gene: TRBD2
J gene: TRBJ2-3
V gene: TRBV19
CDR3 protein: CASSGGISQYF
CDR3 DNA: TGTGCCAGTTCGGGGGGAATCTCGCAGTATTTT

clone size: -
D gene: TRBD1
J gene: TRBJ2-2
V gene: TRBV6-6
CDR3 protein: CASSHHRGDTGELFF
CDR3 DNA: TGTGCCAGCAGCCACCACAGGGGCGACACCGGGGAGCTGTTTTTT

clone size: -
D gene: TRBD1
J gene: TRBJ2-1
V gene: TRBV10-1
CDR3 protein: CASGTGLRGEQFF
CDR3 DNA: TGCGCCAGTGGGACAGGGTTGAGAGGTGAGCAGTTCTTC

clone size: once
D gene: TRBD2
J gene: TRBJ2-5
V gene: TRBV11-3
CDR3 protein: CASSFGLAGAQYF
CDR3 DNA: TGTGCCAGCAGCTTTGGACTAGCGGGGGCCCAGTACTTC

clone size: -
D gene: -
J gene: TRBJ1-2
V gene: TRBV5-1
CDR3 protein: CASSLGDGASYGYTF
CDR3 DNA: TGCGCCAGCAGCTTGGGGGATGGGGCCTCCTATGGCTACACCTTC

clone size: once
D gene: TRBD2
J gene: TRBJ2-7
V gene: TRBV7-2
CDR3 protein: CASIRTSDSYEQYF
CDR3 DNA: TGTGCCAGCATTCGCACTAGCGACTCCTACGAGCAGTACTTC

clone size: -
D gene: -
J gene: TRBJ2-1
V gene: TRBV9
CDR3 protein: CASSVQGWDEQFF
CDR3 DNA: TGTGCCAGCAGCGTTCAGGGGTGGGATGAGCAGTTCTTC

clone size: -
D gene: -
J gene: TRBJ1-6
V gene: TRBV4-2
CDR3 protein: CASSHWSYGVKLSNSPLHF
CDR3 DNA: TGTGCCAGCAGCCATTGGAGCTACGGAGTCAAATTATCAAATTCACCCCTCCACTTT

clone size: -
D gene: TRBD2
J gene: TRBJ2-1
V gene: TRBV2
CDR3 protein: CASSDLAGGNNEQFF
CDR3 DNA: TGTGCCAGCAGTGATCTGGCGGGGGGAAACAATGAGCAGTTCTTC

clone size: -
D gene: TRBD1
J gene: TRBJ1-2
V gene: TRBV10-3
CDR3 protein: CAISEQGQFYGYTF
CDR3 DNA: TGTGCCATCAGTGAACAGGGACAGTTCTATGGCTACACCTTC

clone size: -
D gene: -
J gene: TRBJ1-4
V gene: TRBV6-9
CDR3 protein: CASSYSPETNNEKLFF
CDR3 DNA: TGTGCCAGCAGTTATTCGCCCGAAACTAATAATGAAAAACTGTTTTTT

clone size: -
D gene: -
J gene: TRBJ2-5
V gene: TRBV29-1
CDR3 protein: CSVNWAQETQYF
CDR3 DNA: TGCAGCGTTAATTGGGCTCAAGAGACCCAGTACTTC

clone size: -
D gene: -
J gene: TRBJ1-3
V gene: TRBV13
CDR3 protein: CASTTGLIRDSGNTIYF
CDR3 DNA: TGTGCCAGCACTACAGGGTTAATTCGGGACTCTGGAAACACCATATATTTT

clone size: -
D gene: -
J gene: TRBJ2-1
V gene: TRBV5-8
CDR3 protein: CAYAPVGSAVQEQFF
CDR3 DNA: TGTGCCTACGCCCCGGTAGGATCGGCGGTGCAAGAGCAGTTCTTC

clone size: -
D gene: -
J gene: TRBJ1-1
V gene: TRBV6-5
CDR3 protein: CASQGLRNTEAFF
CDR3 DNA: TGTGCCAGCCAGGGGCTAAGAAACACTGAAGCTTTCTTT

clone size: -
D gene: TRBD1
J gene: TRBJ2-3
V gene: TRBV5-6
CDR3 protein: CASSWPGQGTDTQYF
CDR3 DNA: TGTGCCAGCAGTTGGCCGGGACAGGGCACAGATACGCAGTATTTT

clone size: -
D gene: TRBD2
J gene: TRBJ2-7
V gene: TRBV30
CDR3 protein: CACLRGGEYEQYF
CDR3 DNA: TGTGCCTGCTTACGCGGGGGGGAGTACGAGCAGTACTTC

clone size: -
D gene: TRBD1
J gene: TRBJ2-7
V gene: TRBV19
CDR3 protein: CATRGQAYEQYF
CDR3 DNA: TGTGCCACCCGGGGACAGGCCTACGAGCAGTACTTC

clone size: -
D gene: -
J gene: TRBJ2-7
V gene: TRBV7-2
CDR3 protein: CASSPTSPAYEQYF
CDR3 DNA: TGTGCCAGCAGCCCCACTAGTCCAGCCTACGAGCAGTACTTC

clone size: once
D gene: TRBD1
J gene: TRBJ1-2
V gene: TRBV7-9
CDR3 protein: CASSKGGRQGTYGYTF
CDR3 DNA: TGTGCCAGCAGCAAAGGGGGGCGACAGGGGACCTATGGCTACACCTTC

clone size: -
D gene: TRBD1
J gene: TRBJ2-1
V gene: TRBV7-9
CDR3 protein: CASSLDVIRDSDTYNEQFF
CDR3 DNA: TGTGCCAGCAGCTTAGACGTAATAAGGGACAGCGACACGTACAATGAGCAGTTCTTC

clone size: few
D gene: TRBD1
J gene: TRBJ2-7
V gene: TRBV5-4
CDR3 protein: CASRVAGTGSHDEQYF
CDR3 DNA: TGTGCCAGCAGAGTAGCCGGGACAGGGAGCCATGACGAGCAGTACTTC

clone size: -
D gene: TRBD2
J gene: TRBJ2-5
V gene: TRBV5-1
CDR3 protein: CASSLQGTSLGETQYF
CDR3 DNA: TGCGCCAGCAGCTTGCAGGGGACTAGTTTAGGGGAGACCCAGTACTTC

clone size: -
D gene: -
J gene: TRBJ1-2
V gene: TRBV6-1
CDR3 protein: CASSEVRGYGYTF
CDR3 DNA: TGTGCCAGCAGTGAAGTTCGGGGTTATGGCTACACCTTC

clone size: -
D gene: -
J gene: TRBJ2-1
V gene: TRBV7-6
CDR3 protein: CASSLWVGGGSYNEQFF
CDR3 DNA: TGTGCCAGCAGCTTATGGGTCGGGGGTGGCTCCTACAATGAGCAGTTCTTC

clone size: -
D gene: TRBD1
J gene: TRBJ1-2
V gene: TRBV27
CDR3 protein: CASSPGTGYGYTF
CDR3 DNA: TGTGCCAGCAGTCCCGGGACAGGCTATGGCTACACCTTC

clone size: once
D gene: -
J gene: TRBJ2-1
V gene: TRBV7-7
CDR3 protein: CASSRGQNNEQFF
CDR3 DNA: TGTGCTAGCAGCCGCGGACAGAACAATGAGCAGTTCTTC

clone size: once
D gene: TRBD1
J gene: TRBJ1-5
V gene: TRBV30
CDR3 protein: CAWSPGQSRSQPQHF
CDR3 DNA: TGTGCCTGGAGTCCGGGACAGTCGAGAAGTCAGCCCCAGCATTTT

clone size: -
D gene: -
J gene: TRBJ2-5
V gene: TRBV13
CDR3 protein: CASSQGGETQYF
CDR3 DNA: TGTGCCAGCAGCCAGGGTGGAGAGACCCAGTACTTC

clone size: -
D gene: -
J gene: TRBJ1-5
V gene: TRBV28
CDR3 protein: CASDAGTTSNQPQHF
CDR3 DNA: TGTGCCAGCGACGCCGGGACAACTAGCAATCAGCCCCAGCATTTT

clone size: -
D gene: -
J gene: TRBJ1-3
V gene: TRBV5-1
CDR3 protein: CASSLQPSSGNTIYF
CDR3 DNA: TGCGCCAGCAGCTTGCAACCCAGCTCTGGAAACACCATATATTTT

clone size: -
D gene: -
J gene: TRBJ1-2
V gene: TRBV1
CDR3 protein: CTSSRPRGEGYTF
CDR3 DNA: TGCACCAGCAGCCGCCCCAGGGGGGAGGGCTACACCTTC

clone size: -
D gene: -
J gene: TRBJ1-3
V gene: TRBV11-3
CDR3 protein: CASSSSQGNTIYF
CDR3 DNA: TGTGCCAGCAGCTCTTCACAGGGAAACACCATATATTTT

clone size: -
D gene: -
J gene: TRBJ1-4
V gene: TRBV25-1
CDR3 protein: CASSRGKGTLEKLFF
CDR3 DNA: TGTGCCAGCAGTCGAGGGAAGGGAACCTTAGAAAAACTGTTTTTT

clone size: -
D gene: TRBD2
J gene: TRBJ2-1
V gene: TRBV5-4
CDR3 protein: CASSTRTSSYNEQFF
CDR3 DNA: TGTGCCAGCAGCACTAGGACTAGCTCCTACAATGAGCAGTTCTTC

clone size: -
D gene: TRBD2
J gene: TRBJ2-1
V gene: TRBV9
CDR3 protein: CASSVGTSGLFNEQFF
CDR3 DNA: TGTGCCAGCAGCGTAGGGACTAGCGGACTATTCAATGAGCAGTTCTTC

clone size: -
D gene: TRBD1
J gene: TRBJ2-6
V gene: TRBV18
CDR3 protein: CASSPFRWGPGQGAGANVLTF
CDR3 DNA: TGTGCCAGCTCACCGTTCAGGTGGGGGCCCGGGCAGGGGGCTGGGGCCAACGTCCTGACTTTC

clone size: -
D gene: TRBD1
J gene: TRBJ1-4
V gene: TRBV5-1
CDR3 protein: CASSLGTGDGNEKLFF
CDR3 DNA: TGCGCCAGCAGCTTGGGGACAGGGGATGGTAATGAAAAACTGTTTTTT

clone size: once
D gene: -
J gene: TRBJ2-3
V gene: TRBV5-6
CDR3 protein: CASSLFLRADTQYF
CDR3 DNA: TGTGCCAGCAGCTTGTTTCTCCGGGCAGATACGCAGTATTTT

clone size: -
D gene: TRBD1
J gene: TRBJ1-5
V gene: TRBV6-5
CDR3 protein: CASSLLQGASQPQHF
CDR3 DNA: TGTGCCAGCAGCCTTTTACAGGGGGCAAGCCAGCCCCAGCATTTT

clone size: -
D gene: -
J gene: TRBJ2-6
V gene: TRBV27
CDR3 protein: CASSSQPSGANVLTF
CDR3 DNA: TGTGCCAGCAGTTCACAGCCTTCTGGGGCCAACGTCCTGACTTTC

clone size: -
D gene: TRBD2
J gene: TRBJ2-3
V gene: TRBV18
CDR3 protein: CASSPLAGSTDTQYF
CDR3 DNA: TGTGCCAGCTCTCCCCTAGCGGGAAGCACAGATACGCAGTATTTT

clone size: -
D gene: TRBD2
J gene: TRBJ2-3
V gene: TRBV28
CDR3 protein: CASSFSGGEATDTQYF
CDR3 DNA: TGTGCCAGCAGTTTTAGCGGGGGAGAAGCCACAGATACGCAGTATTTT

clone size: -
D gene: -
J gene: TRBJ1-1
V gene: TRBV29-1
CDR3 protein: CSVIRGKGAFF
CDR3 DNA: TGCAGCGTAATCAGGGGTAAGGGAGCTTTCTTT

clone size: -
D gene: -
J gene: TRBJ1-2
V gene: TRBV5-4
CDR3 protein: CASSLGGEPYGYTF
CDR3 DNA: TGTGCCAGCAGCTTGGGGGGGGAGCCCTATGGCTACACCTTC

clone size: -
D gene: -
J gene: TRBJ1-4
V gene: TRBV5-1
CDR3 protein: CASSLVPTAQGEKLFF
CDR3 DNA: TGCGCCAGCAGCTTGGTACCTACAGCCCAAGGTGAAAAACTGTTTTTT

clone size: -
D gene: -
J gene: TRBJ1-1
V gene: TRBV5-4
CDR3 protein: CASSLGGGGGAPMNTEAFF
CDR3 DNA: TGTGCCAGCAGCTTGGGGGGAGGTGGAGGGGCCCCAATGAACACTGAAGCTTTCTTT

clone size: once
D gene: TRBD1
J gene: TRBJ1-6
V gene: TRBV2
CDR3 protein: CASSRDRGGRTPLHF
CDR3 DNA: TGTGCCAGCAGTAGGGACAGGGGGGGTCGAACACCCCTCCACTTT

clone size: -
D gene: -
J gene: TRBJ1-2
V gene: TRBV19
CDR3 protein: CASSIWGELSGYTF
CDR3 DNA: TGTGCCAGTAGTATCTGGGGCGAGTTATCTGGCTACACCTTC

clone size: -
D gene: -
J gene: TRBJ2-1
V gene: TRBV5-1
CDR3 protein: CASSLGPGNEQFF
CDR3 DNA: TGCGCCAGCAGCTTGGGACCGGGGAATGAGCAGTTCTTC

clone size: -
D gene: -
J gene: TRBJ2-5
V gene: TRBV11-2
CDR3 protein: CASRRPGREETQYF
CDR3 DNA: TGTGCCAGCAGGAGACCGGGCAGGGAAGAGACCCAGTACTTC

clone size: -
D gene: -
J gene: TRBJ2-1
V gene: TRBV9
CDR3 protein: CASSVGVGSSYNEQFF
CDR3 DNA: TGTGCCAGCAGCGTAGGAGTCGGGAGTTCCTACAATGAGCAGTTCTTC

clone size: -
D gene: TRBD1
J gene: TRBJ1-1
V gene: TRBV6-5
CDR3 protein: CASSHGGQGSTEAFF
CDR3 DNA: TGTGCCAGCAGCCACGGAGGACAGGGGTCCACTGAAGCTTTCTTT

clone size: -
D gene: -
J gene: TRBJ1-1
V gene: TRBV13
CDR3 protein: CASSSQGRNTEAFF
CDR3 DNA: TGTGCCAGCAGCTCACAGGGTCGGAACACTGAAGCTTTCTTT